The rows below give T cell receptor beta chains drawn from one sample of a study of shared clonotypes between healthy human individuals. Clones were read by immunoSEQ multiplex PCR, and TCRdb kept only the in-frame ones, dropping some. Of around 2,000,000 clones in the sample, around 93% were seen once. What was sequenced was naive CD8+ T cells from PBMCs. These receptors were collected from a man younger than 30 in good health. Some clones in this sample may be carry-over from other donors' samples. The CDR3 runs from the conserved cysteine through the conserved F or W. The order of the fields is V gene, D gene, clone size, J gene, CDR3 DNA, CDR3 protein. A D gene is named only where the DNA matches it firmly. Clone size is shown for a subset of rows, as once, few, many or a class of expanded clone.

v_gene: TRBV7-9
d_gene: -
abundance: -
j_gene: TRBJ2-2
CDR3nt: TGTGCCAGCAGCTTGGCCGGGAGATCGAACACCGGGGAGCTGTTTTTT
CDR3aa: CASSLAGRSNTGELFF

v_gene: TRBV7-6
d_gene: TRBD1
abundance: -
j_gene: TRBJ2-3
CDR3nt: TGTGCCAGCAGCTTAGGGGACAGAAACACAGATACGCAGTATTTT
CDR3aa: CASSLGDRNTDTQYF

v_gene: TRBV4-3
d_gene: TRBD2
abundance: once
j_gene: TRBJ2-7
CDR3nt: TGCGCCAGCAGCCCGGGGGGTACCTACGAGCAGTACTTC
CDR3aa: CASSPGGTYEQYF

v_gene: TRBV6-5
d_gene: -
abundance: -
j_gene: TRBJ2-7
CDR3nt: TGTGCCAGCAGTTATAACAGTTTCTACGAGCAGTACTTC
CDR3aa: CASSYNSFYEQYF

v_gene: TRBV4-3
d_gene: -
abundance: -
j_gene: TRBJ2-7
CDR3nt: TGCGCCAGCAGCCTGGAGTTGGACGGATCCTACGAGCAGTACTTC
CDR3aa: CASSLELDGSYEQYF

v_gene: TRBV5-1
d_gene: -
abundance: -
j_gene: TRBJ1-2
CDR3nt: TGCGCCAGCAGCGATGCTGCGGGGACAAAAAGGGGATACTATGGCTACACCTTC
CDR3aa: CASSDAAGTKRGYYGYTF

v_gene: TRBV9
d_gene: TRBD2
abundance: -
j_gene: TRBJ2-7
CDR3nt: TGTGCCAGCAGCGTTACGGACGGCCCCCGGGCTAGCGGAGAAAGCTCCTACGAGCAGTACTTC
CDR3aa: CASSVTDGPRASGESSYEQYF

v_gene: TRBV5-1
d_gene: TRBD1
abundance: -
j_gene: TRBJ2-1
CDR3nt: TGCGCCAGCAGAATTGACAGGGGGCATGGTAATGAGCAGTTCTTC
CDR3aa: CASRIDRGHGNEQFF

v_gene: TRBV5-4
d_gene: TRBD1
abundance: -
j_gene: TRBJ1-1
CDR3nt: TGTGCCAGCAGCCGGACAGGGGTGAACACTGAAGCTTTCTTT
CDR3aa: CASSRTGVNTEAFF

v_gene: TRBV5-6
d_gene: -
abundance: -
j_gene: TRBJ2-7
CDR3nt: TGTGCCAGCATCTCCCGGGCACCAGGGCAGTACTTC
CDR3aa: CASISRAPGQYF

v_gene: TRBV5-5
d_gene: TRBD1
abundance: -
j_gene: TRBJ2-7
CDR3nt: TGTGCCAGCAGCGTTGGGGACAGGTATTACGAGCAGTACTTC
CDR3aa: CASSVGDRYYEQYF

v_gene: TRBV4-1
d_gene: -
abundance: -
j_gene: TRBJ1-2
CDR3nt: TGCGCCAGCAGCCAAGTTTCGTGGCGGGGGCTGGGTGGCTACACCTTC
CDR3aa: CASSQVSWRGLGGYTF

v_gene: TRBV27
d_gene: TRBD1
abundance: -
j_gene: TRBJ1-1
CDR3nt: TGTGCCAGTATCGGGACAGCGAACACTGAAGCTTTCTTT
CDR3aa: CASIGTANTEAFF

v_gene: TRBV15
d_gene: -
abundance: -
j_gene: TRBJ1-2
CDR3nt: TGTGCCACCAGCAACGGTGTTCAGGGGCGTCTAGGGTTCTATGGCTACACCTTC
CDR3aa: CATSNGVQGRLGFYGYTF

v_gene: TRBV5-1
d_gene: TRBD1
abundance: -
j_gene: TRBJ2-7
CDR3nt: TGCGCCAGCAGCTTGGTTGACCAGGGGGACGAGCAGTACTTC
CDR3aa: CASSLVDQGDEQYF

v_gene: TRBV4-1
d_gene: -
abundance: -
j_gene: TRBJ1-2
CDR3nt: TGCGCCAGCAGCCACGGGACCCTTAACTATGGCTACACCTTC
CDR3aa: CASSHGTLNYGYTF

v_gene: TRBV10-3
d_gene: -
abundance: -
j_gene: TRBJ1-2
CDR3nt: TGTGCCATCAGTGAGGGGGCGGGCTATGGCTACACCTTC
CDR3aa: CAISEGAGYGYTF

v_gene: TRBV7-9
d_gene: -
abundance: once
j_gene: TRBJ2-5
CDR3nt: TGTGCCAGCAGACCACGGGGGGCGGGAGAGACCCAGTACTTC
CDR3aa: CASRPRGAGETQYF

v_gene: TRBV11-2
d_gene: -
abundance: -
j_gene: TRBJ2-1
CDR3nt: TGTGCCAGCAGCCTGCCCCCTAGCAGCTGGCCCTACAATGAGCAGTTCTTC
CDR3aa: CASSLPPSSWPYNEQFF

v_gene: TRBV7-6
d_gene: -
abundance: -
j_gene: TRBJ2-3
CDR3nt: TGTGCCAGCAGCTTAGAACCTCCCCGGGGCACAGATACGCAGTATTTT
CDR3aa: CASSLEPPRGTDTQYF

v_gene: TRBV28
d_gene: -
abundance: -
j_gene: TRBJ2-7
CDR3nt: TGTGCCAGCAGTTTGGGTAGGCTCTCCTACGAGCAGTACTTC
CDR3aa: CASSLGRLSYEQYF

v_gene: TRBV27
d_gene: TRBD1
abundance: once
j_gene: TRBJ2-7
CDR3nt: TGTGCCAGCAGTCCGAGGACAGGGGGGGCCTACGAGCAGTACTTC
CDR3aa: CASSPRTGGAYEQYF

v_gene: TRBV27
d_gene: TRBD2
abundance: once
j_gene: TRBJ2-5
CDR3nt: TGTGCCAGCAGGCCGGGACTAGCAGAAGAGACCCAGTACTTC
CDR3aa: CASRPGLAEETQYF

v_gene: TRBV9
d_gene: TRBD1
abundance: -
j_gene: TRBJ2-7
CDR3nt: TGTGCCAGCAGCGTAGGGGACAGGGCGTCCTACGAGCAGTACTTC
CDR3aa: CASSVGDRASYEQYF

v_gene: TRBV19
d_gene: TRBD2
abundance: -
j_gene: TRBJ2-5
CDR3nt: TGTGCCAGTAGTATACGGGGGAGGGCCCAAAAGTTCTTTGAGACCCAGTACTTC
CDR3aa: CASSIRGRAQKFFETQYF

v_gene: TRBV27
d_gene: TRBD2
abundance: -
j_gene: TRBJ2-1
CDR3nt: TGTGCCAGCAGTCACTCCGCACCTTTAGCGGGAAGTGAGCAGTTCTTC
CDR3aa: CASSHSAPLAGSEQFF

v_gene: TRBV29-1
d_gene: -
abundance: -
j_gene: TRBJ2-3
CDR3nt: TGCAGCGGGGTCCCCATGGGCACAGATACGCAGTATTTT
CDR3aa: CSGVPMGTDTQYF

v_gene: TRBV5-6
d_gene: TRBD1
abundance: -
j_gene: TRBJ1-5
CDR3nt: TGTGCCAGCAGCTCGCGACAGGGGGGCAATCAGCCCCAGCATTTT
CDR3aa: CASSSRQGGNQPQHF

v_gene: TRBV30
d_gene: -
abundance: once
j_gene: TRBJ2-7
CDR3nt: TGTGCCTGGAGATTACGGACAGCGAATCCCTACGAGCAGTACTTC
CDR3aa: CAWRLRTANPYEQYF

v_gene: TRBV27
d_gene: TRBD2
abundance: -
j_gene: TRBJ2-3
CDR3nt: TGTGCCAGCAGTTTCCTAGCGGGAGAGGGGGGGGCGCAGTATTTT
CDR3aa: CASSFLAGEGGAQYF

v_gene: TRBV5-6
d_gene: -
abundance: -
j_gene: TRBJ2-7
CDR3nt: TGTGCCAGCAGCGGACCGGACGGGTTTTACGAGCAGTACTTC
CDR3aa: CASSGPDGFYEQYF

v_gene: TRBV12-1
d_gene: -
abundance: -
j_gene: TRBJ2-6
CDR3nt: TGTGCCAGCAGTACCACCCTATCTGGGGCCAACGTCCTGACTTTC
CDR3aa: CASSTTLSGANVLTF

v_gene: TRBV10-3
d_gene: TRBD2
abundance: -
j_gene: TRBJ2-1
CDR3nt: TGTGCCATCAGTGAGACCCTAGCTAGCGGGAGTAAGTCTCATGAGCAGTTCTTC
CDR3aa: CAISETLASGSKSHEQFF

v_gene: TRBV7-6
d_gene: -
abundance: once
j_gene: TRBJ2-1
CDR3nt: TGTGCCAGCAGCCCCCGAACCTCTCCCAGGTACAATGAGCAGTTCTTC
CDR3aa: CASSPRTSPRYNEQFF

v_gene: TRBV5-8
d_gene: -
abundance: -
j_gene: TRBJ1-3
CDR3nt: TGTGCCAGCAGCTTAAAAAAGGTCCACGCAGGGCATTTT
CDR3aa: CASSLKKVHAGHF

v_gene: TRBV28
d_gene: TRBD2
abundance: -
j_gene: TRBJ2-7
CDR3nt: TGTGCCAGCCCTCCTTTCAGGGAGACTAGCGGGACCTACGAGCAGTACTTC
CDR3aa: CASPPFRETSGTYEQYF

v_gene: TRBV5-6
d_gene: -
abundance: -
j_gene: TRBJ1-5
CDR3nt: TGTGCCAGCAGCCTCGGGGGCGGCTTGAATAGCAATCAGCCCCAGCATTTT
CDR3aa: CASSLGGGLNSNQPQHF

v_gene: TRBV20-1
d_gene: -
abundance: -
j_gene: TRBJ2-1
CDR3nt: TGCAGTGCCAAATACACTGAGCAGTTCTTC
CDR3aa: CSAKYTEQFF

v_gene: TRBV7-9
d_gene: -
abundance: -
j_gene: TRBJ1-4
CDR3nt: TGTGCCAGCAGTTTACCGATACAGGGAACTAATGAAAAACTGTTTTTT
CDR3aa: CASSLPIQGTNEKLFF

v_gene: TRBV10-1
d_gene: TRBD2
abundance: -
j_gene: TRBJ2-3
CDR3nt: TGCGCCAGCAGTGGACTAGCGGGAGCGTCAGATACGCAGTATTTT
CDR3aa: CASSGLAGASDTQYF

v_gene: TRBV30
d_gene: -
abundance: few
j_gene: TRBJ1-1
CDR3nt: TGTGCCTGGAGTATAGGCACTGAAGCTTTCTTT
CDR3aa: CAWSIGTEAFF

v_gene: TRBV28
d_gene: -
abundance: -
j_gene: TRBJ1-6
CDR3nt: TGTGCCAGCAGTTTGTTCTCCAATTCACCCCTCCACTTT
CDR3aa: CASSLFSNSPLHF

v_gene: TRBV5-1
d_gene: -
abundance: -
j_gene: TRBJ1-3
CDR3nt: TGCGCCAGCAGCCAAAATTCCGGGACACACATCTCTGGAAACACCATATATTTT
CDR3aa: CASSQNSGTHISGNTIYF

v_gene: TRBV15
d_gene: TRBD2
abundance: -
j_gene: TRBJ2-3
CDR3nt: TGTGCCACCAGCAGAGATTGGGGAAGCGGGAGGGCCCTATATTTT
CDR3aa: CATSRDWGSGRALYF

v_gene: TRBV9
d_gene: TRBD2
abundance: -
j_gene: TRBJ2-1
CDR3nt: TGTGCCAGCAGCGGAGACGGGACTAGCATTAATGAGCAGTTCTTC
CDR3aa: CASSGDGTSINEQFF

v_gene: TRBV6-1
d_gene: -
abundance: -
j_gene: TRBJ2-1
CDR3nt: TGTGCCAGCAGTGAAAGATACAATGAGCAGTTCTTC
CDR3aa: CASSERYNEQFF

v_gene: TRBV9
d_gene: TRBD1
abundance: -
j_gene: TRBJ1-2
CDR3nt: TGTGCCAGCAGTGAAGGTTGGACAGGGAGGGGCTACACCTTC
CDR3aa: CASSEGWTGRGYTF

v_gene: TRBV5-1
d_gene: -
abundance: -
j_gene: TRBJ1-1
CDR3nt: TGCGCCAGCAGCTACAATATACGGGCTGAAGCTTTCTTT
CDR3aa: CASSYNIRAEAFF

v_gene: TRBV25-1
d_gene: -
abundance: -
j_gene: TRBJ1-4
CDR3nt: TGTGCCAGCGGGACTGTTCGAGAAAAACTGTTTTTT
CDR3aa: CASGTVREKLFF

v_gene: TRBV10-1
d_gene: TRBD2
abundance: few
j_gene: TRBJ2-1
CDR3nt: TGCGCCAGCGGGAGGGCCGGTGGCAATGAGCAGTTCTTC
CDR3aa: CASGRAGGNEQFF